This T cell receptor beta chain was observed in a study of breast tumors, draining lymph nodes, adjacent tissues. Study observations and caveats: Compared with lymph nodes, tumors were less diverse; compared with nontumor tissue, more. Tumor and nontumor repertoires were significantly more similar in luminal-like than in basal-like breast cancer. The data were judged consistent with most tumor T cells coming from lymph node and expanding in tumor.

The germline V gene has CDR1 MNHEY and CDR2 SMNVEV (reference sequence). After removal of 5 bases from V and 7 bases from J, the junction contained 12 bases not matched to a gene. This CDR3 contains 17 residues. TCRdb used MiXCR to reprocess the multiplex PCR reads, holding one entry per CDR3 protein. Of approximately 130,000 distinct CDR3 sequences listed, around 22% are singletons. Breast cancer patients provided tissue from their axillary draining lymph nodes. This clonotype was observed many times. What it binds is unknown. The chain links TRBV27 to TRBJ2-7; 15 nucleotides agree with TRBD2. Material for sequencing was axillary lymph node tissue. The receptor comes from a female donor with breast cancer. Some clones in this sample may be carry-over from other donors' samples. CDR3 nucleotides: TGTGCCAGCAGTAGGACTAGCGGGAGGGCCGGGGGGGGTGAGCAGTACTTC. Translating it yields CASSRTSGRAGGGEQYF.